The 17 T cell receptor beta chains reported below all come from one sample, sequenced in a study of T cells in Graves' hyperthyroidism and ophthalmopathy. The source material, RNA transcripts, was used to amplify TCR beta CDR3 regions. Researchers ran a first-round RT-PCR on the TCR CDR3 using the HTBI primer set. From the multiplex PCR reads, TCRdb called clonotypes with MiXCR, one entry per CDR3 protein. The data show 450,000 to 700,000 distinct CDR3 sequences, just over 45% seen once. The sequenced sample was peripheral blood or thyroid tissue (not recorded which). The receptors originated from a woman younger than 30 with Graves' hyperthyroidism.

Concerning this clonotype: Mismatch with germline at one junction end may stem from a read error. CDR3 in DNA: TGTGCCTGGAGTTTTGAGAAAACTGAAGCTTCCTTT. This encodes CAWSFEKTEASF. The chain uses TRBV30 and TRBJ1-1; D remains unclear. The CDR3 runs 12 residues. Germline V lookup: CDR1 GTSNPN, CDR2 SVGIG (reference sequence). The full variable domain, in which reference TRBV30 and TRBJ1-1 provide the parts outside the CDR3, is SQTIHQWPATLVQPVGSPLSLECTVEGTSNPNLYWYRQAAGRGLQLLFYSVGIGQISSEVPQNLSASRPQDRQFILSSKKLLLSDSGFYLCAWSFEKTEASFGQGTRLTVV.

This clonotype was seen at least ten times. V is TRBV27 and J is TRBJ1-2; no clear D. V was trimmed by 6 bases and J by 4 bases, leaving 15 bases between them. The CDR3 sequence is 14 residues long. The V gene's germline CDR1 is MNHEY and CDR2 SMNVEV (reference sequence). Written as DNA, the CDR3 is TGTGCCAGCAGAAAGACGCGAGGCCTCTATGGCTACACCTTC. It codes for CASRKTRGLYGYTF.

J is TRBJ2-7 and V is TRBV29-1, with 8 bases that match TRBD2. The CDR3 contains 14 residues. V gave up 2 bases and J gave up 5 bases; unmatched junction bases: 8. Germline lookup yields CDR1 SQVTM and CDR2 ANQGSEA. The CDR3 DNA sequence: TGCAGCGTTGAAAAGGCAGCGGGAGAGCACGAGCAGTACTTC. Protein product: CSVEKAAGEHEQYF.

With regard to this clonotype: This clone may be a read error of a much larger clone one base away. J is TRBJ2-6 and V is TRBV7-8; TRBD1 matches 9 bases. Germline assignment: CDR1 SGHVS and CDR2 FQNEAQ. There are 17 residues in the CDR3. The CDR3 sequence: CASSSGTGTSGANALTF. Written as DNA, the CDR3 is TGTGCCAGCAGCTCCGGGACAGGGACCTCTGGGGCCAACGCCCTGACTTTC.

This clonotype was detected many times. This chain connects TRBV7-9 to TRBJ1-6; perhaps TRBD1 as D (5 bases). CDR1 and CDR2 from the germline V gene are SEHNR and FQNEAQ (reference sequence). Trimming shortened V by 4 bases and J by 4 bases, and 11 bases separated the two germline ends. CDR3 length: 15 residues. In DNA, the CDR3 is TGTGCCAGCAGCTCCTCGGGGCCGTATAATTCACCCCTCCACTTT. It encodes CASSSSGPYNSPLHF. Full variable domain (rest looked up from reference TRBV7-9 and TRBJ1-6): DTGVSQNPRHKITKRGQNVTFRCDPISEHNRLYWYRQTLGQGPEFLTYFQNEAQLEKSRLLSDRFSAERPKGSFSTLEIQRTEQGDSAMYLCASSSSGPYNSPLHFGNGTRLTVT.

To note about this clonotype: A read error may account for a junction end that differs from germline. CDR3 bases: TGTGCCAACAGTTTAGAGGGTGCGCACGAGCAGTACTTC. It translates to CANSLEGAHEQYF. This sequence joins TRBV12-3 or TRBV12-4 and TRBJ2-7; tentative D call: TRBD2 (5 bases). This CDR3 contains 13 residues.

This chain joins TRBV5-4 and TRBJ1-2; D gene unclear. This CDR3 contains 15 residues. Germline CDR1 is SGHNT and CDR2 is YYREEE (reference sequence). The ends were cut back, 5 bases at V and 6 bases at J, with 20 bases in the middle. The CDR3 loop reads CASSPGSHTGDGYTF. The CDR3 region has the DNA TGTGCCAGCAGTCCCGGGTCTCACACCGGGGATGGCTACACCTTC.

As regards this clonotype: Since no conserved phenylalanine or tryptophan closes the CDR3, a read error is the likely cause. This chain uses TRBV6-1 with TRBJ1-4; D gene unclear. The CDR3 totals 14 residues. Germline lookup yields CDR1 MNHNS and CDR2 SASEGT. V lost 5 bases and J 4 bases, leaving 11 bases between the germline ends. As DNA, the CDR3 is TGTGCCAGCAGTTCCGGGAGAGTTAATGAAAAACTGTTTTCT. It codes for CASSSGRVNEKLFS.

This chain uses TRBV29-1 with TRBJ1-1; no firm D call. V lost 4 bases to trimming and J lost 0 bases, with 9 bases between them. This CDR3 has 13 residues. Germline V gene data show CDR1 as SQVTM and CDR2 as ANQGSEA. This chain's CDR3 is CSVVRELNTEAFF. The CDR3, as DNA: TGCAGCGTTGTGAGGGAGTTGAACACTGAAGCTTTCTTT.

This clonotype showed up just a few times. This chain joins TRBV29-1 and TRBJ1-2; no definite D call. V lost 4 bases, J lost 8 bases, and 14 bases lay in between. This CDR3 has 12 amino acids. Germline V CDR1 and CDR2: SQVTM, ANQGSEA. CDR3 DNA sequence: TGCAGCGTTGGGGCCAGTTTACGGGGCTACACCTTC. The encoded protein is CSVGASLRGYTF.

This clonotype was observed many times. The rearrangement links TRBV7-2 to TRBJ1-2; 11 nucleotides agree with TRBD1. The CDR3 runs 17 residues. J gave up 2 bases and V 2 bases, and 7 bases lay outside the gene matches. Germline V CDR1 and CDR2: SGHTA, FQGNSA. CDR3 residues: CASSLWGTGGRNYGYTF. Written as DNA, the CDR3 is TGTGCCAGCAGCTTATGGGGGACAGGGGGAAGAAACTATGGCTACACCTTC.

The CDR3 coding sequence is TGTGCCAGTAGTATGGGAGGGAGTGGAACTGAAGCTTTCTTT. It specifies CASSMGGSGTEAFF. This chain connects TRBV19 to TRBJ1-1; D gene uncertain. CDR1 is LNHDA and CDR2 is SQIVND in the germline V gene (reference sequence). Trimming took off 3 bases at V and 5 bases at J, with 13 bases between the two ends. The CDR3 is made up of 14 amino acids.

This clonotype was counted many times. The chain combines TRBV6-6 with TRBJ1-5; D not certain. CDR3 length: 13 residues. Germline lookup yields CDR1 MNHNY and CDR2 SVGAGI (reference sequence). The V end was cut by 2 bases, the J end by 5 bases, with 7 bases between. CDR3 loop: CASSYVGDQPQHF. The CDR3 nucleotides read TGTGCCAGCAGTTACGTCGGGGATCAGCCCCAGCATTTT.

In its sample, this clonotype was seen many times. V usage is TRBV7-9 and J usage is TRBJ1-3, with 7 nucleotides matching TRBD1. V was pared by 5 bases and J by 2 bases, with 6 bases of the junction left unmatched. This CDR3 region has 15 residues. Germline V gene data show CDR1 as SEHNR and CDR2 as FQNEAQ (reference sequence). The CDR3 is CASSLPQGAGNTIYF. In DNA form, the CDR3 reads TGTGCCAGCAGCCTCCCCCAGGGGGCTGGAAACACCATATATTTT.

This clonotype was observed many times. CDR3 nucleotides: TGTGCCAGCAGCCTTCAGGGCTCCTATAATTCACCCCTCCACTTT. It translates to CASSLQGSYNSPLHF. The V gene is TRBV3-1, the J gene TRBJ1-6; a possible D gene is TRBD1 (5 bases). The V gene's germline CDR1 is LGHDT and CDR2 YNNKEL (reference sequence). V was shortened by 4 bases and J by 0 bases, with 7 bases between the two germline ends. The CDR3 is 15 amino acids.

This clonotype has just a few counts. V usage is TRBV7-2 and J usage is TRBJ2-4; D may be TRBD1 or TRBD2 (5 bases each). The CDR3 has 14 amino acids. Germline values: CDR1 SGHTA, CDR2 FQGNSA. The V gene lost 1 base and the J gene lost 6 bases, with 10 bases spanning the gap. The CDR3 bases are TGTGCCAGCAGCTTAGAGATCGGGACAAACATTCAGTACTTC. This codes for CASSLEIGTNIQYF.

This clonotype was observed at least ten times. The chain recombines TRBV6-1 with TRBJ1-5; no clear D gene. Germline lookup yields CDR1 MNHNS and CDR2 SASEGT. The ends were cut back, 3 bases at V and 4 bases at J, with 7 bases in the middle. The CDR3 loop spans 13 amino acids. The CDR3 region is CASSDSRNQPQHF. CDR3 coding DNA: TGTGCCAGCAGTGACAGTCGTAATCAGCCCCAGCATTTT.